The T cell receptor beta chain under discussion was sequenced for a study of CD8 T cells in ankylosing spondylitis listed by TCRdb under 2017. Notes on the research overall: To find TCR variants linked to disease, the study profiled T cell receptor beta repertoires in ankylosing spondylitis patients and healthy donors. Peripheral blood was sampled, and synovial fluid was also collected from ankylosing spondylitis patients. The whole study cohort included some 100 healthy donors and some 27 ankylosing spondylitis patients. General study outcomes and caveats: Blood from ankylosing spondylitis patients appeared to be characterized by a TCR beta motif made up of 8 or 9 highly homologous amino acid variants. The disease-linked clones were reported as significantly enriched in matched synovial fluid samples from ankylosing spondylitis patients. A CD8+ phenotype was shown by the disease-linked clones, which were found at relatively low frequencies in peripheral blood. Some TCR beta motif variants had previously been reported in synovial fluid and blood of reactive arthritis patients, which suggested common disease-initiation mechanisms.

This clonotype was seen many times. Its binding antigen is unknown. No much larger clonotype is one base removed from it; base qualities were not supplied. The CDR3 runs 16 residues from the cysteine to the phenylalanine. Only the CDR3 portion is preserved as DNA: 48 bases, with reading frame beginning at the first base. V was cut back by 9 bases and J by 4 bases, leaving a gap of 22 bases between them. CDR1 WNHNN and CDR2 SYGVQD were looked up in the germline V gene (reference sequence). The sequencer listed for this sample is Illumina HiSeq 2500. Quantitative 5'-RACE with molecular barcodes was the method used to prepare the TCR beta libraries. Per the source publication's procedure: A new computational method based on a probabilistic model of VDJ rearrangement was used to identify disease-linked TCR variants. The public sequencing data were trimmed at Q25 with fastp and processed into clonotypes with MiXCR by TCRdb, which kept only in-frame beta chains. Every CDR3 protein is listed once, alongside the most common genes and DNA of its rows. These V and J calls rely on TCRdb rather than the paper's analysis. The sample records some 6,000 distinct CDR3 sequences, around 2.3% of which are singletons. Roughly half of the sample rests with the top ten.

This receptor was identified in a male donor with ankylosing spondylitis or in good health (not recorded which). The rearrangement combines TRBV10-1 with TRBJ1-3, and the D gene may be TRBD1, 5 bases matching. The specimen sequenced was blood, either unsorted or a sorted T cell fraction (not recorded which). The sequenced DNA is TGCGCCAGTCAGGGTAACGAAGAAGTCCGCGGAAACACCATATATTTT. Its amino acids are CASQGNEEVRGNTIYF.